Below are 11 T cell receptor beta chains sequenced from a single sample in a study of blood T cell repertoires in COVID-19 (dated by TCRdb to 2019 to 2021). Receptors were amplified or captured by the immunoSEQ multiplex PCR assay. TCRdb took this table from immuneACCESS and kept in-frame rearrangements with V and J called. Such tables lack part of the clones; where checked against another copy, unresolved V genes explain under half of the gap, and the rest is unexplained. Present in this sample are roughly 100,000 clones, 75% to 90% of which were seen just once. Of the sample, around 20% falls within the top ten clones. The sample comprised peripheral blood. These receptors were taken from a woman of 80 years or more with acute or convalescent COVID-19.

This chain uses TRBV11-3 with TRBJ2-7; tentatively, D is TRBD1 (6 bases). The germline V gene encodes CDR1 SGHNT and CDR2 YENEEA. V lost 3 bases to trimming and J lost 2 bases, with 14 bases between them. CDR3 length: 15 amino acids. The CDR3 loop reads CASSFEGGPTYEQYF. DNA of the CDR3: TGTGCCAGCAGCTTCGAAGGGGGACCCACCTACGAGCAGTACTTC.

The rearrangement uses TRBV28 and TRBJ1-1; maybe TRBD1 (5 bases). The V gene's germline CDR1 is MDHEN and CDR2 SYDVKM. The CDR3 is made up of 17 amino acids. V gave up 3 bases and J gave up 0 bases, with 17 bases separating them. CDR3 region: CASSFLRWGGVNTEAFF. CDR3 coding DNA: TGTGCCAGCAGTTTCCTTCGTTGGGGCGGAGTGAACACTGAAGCTTTCTTT. Looking up the rest from reference TRBV28 and TRBJ1-1 gives the full variable domain: DVKVTQSSRYLVKRTGEKVFLECVQDMDHENMFWYRQDPGLGLRLIYFSYDVKMKEKGDIPEGYSVSREKKERFSLILESASTNQTSMYLCASSFLRWGGVNTEAFFGQGTRLTVV.

This chain uses TRBV6-5 with TRBJ2-7; D is possibly TRBD1 (6 bases). CDR1 and CDR2 from the germline V gene are MNHEY and SVGAGI. Trimming left V 6 bases short and J 6 bases short, with 12 bases between. The CDR3 covers 12 residues. The chain's CDR3 is CASRRQVPEQYF. The CDR3 bases are TGTGCCAGCAGGAGACAGGTACCCGAGCAGTACTTC.

This chain connects TRBV19 to TRBJ1-5, with 7 bases aligning to TRBD1. V gave up 4 bases and J gave up 7 bases; unmatched junction bases: 16. The CDR3 has 17 amino acids. Germline CDR1 reads LNHDA; CDR2 reads SQIVND (reference sequence). The CDR3 loop is CASSTPTGLISGQPQHF. CDR3 in DNA: TGTGCCAGTAGTACGCCGACAGGGTTGATTTCCGGGCAGCCCCAGCATTTT.

This clone occurred a few times. The rearrangement links TRBV7-2 to TRBJ1-4; D remains ambiguous. The germline V gene encodes CDR1 SGHTA and CDR2 FQGNSA. Trimming removed 1 base from V and 4 bases from J, with 13 bases in between. This CDR3 contains 16 residues. For the CDR3, the DNA is TGTGCCAGCAGCTTAGAGGTTCCAGCGGTTAATGAAAAACTGTTTTTT. Its protein is CASSLEVPAVNEKLFF.

This chain links TRBV7-2 with TRBJ1-2; D uncertain. CDR1 and CDR2 (germline): SGHTA, FQGNSA. The CDR3 spans 15 residues. V gave up 5 bases and J gave up 1 base, with 14 bases separating them. CDR3 amino acids: CASSPRDTLNYGYTF. CDR3 nucleotides: TGTGCCAGCAGCCCGCGCGACACACTTAACTATGGCTACACCTTC.

The genes are TRBV2 and TRBJ1-3; TRBD1 aligns across 9 bases. The CDR3 runs to 16 residues. Germline V gene lookup returns CDR1 SNHLY and CDR2 FYNNEI. With V trimmed by 6 bases and J by 0 bases, 6 bases remained unmatched. CDR3 coding DNA: TGTGCCAGCAGCCCAGCGGACAGGGGCTCTGGAAACACCATATATTTT. Its protein is CASSPADRGSGNTIYF.

The CDR3 here is CASTGGSAYGYTF. The CDR3 nucleotides read TGCGCCAGCACTGGTGGCAGCGCGTATGGCTACACCTTC. The rearrangement joins TRBV10-2 to TRBJ1-2; D ambiguous. Germline CDR1 WSHSY, CDR2 SAAADI. This CDR3 region has 13 residues. With 7 bases removed from V and 5 bases from J, the gap between germline ends came to 14 bases.

The chain carries TRBV4-1 and TRBJ2-7; the D gene is possibly TRBD1 (5 bases). The ends were cut back, 0 bases at V and 0 bases at J, with 9 bases in the middle. Germline V gene lookup returns CDR1 MGHRA and CDR2 YSYEKL. The CDR3 is made up of 15 amino acids. CDR3 in amino acids: CASSQEGQLSYEQYF. The CDR3, as DNA: TGCGCCAGCAGCCAAGAGGGGCAGCTCTCCTACGAGCAGTACTTC.

The count of this clone is one. This rearrangement joins TRBV5-4 to TRBJ2-3; TRBD2 aligns across 10 bases. V lost 4 bases to trimming and J lost 5 bases; unmatched junction nucleotides: 7. This CDR3 comprises 15 residues. The germline V gene encodes CDR1 SGHNT and CDR2 YYREEE (reference sequence). The CDR3 protein is CASSRTSGREDTQYF. The CDR3 nucleotides are TGTGCCAGCAGCCGGACTAGCGGCCGCGAAGATACGCAGTATTTT.

V gene TRBV3-1 (or the pseudogene TRBV3-2) combines with J gene TRBJ2-5; 8 nucleotides line up with TRBD2. Germline loops: CDR1 LGHDT, CDR2 YNNKEL (reference sequence). V was clipped by 5 bases and J by 5 bases; unmatched bases: 10. This CDR3 is built from 15 residues. The CDR3 nucleotides read TGTGCCAGCAGCTTTTGGAGCGGGGGCGGGGAGACCCAGTACTTC. This codes for CASSFWSGGGETQYF.